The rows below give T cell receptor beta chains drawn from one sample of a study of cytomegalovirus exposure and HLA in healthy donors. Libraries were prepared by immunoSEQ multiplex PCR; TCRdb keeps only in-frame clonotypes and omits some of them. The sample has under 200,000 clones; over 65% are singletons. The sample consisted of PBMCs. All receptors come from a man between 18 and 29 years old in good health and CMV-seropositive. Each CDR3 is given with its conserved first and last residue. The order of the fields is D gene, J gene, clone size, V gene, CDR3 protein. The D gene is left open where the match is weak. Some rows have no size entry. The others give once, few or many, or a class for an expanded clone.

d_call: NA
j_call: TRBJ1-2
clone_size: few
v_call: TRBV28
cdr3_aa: CASSVRSSQGGYTF

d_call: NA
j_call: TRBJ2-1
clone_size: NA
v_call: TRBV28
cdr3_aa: CASTADSGSYNEQFF

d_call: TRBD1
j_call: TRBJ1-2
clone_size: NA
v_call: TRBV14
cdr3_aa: CASSQAQGPGLGGYTF

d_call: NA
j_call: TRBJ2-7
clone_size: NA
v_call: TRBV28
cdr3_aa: CASSQIYEQYF

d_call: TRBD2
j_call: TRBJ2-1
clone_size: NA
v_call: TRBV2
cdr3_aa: CASSMAGGPREQFF

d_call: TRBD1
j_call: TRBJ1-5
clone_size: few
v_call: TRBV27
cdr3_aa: CASSRPGTGGEVDQPQHF

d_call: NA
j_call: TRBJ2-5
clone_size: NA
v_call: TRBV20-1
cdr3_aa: CSGLEETQYF

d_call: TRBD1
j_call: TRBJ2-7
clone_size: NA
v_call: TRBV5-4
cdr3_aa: CASSDPGQGYEQYF

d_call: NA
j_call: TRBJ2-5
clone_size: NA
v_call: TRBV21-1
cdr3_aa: CASSKVRASRDQYF

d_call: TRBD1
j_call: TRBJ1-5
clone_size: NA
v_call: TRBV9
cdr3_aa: CASSTSGQSRDQPQHF

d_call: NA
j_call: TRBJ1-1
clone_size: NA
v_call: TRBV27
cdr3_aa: CASRFNYPGQMNTEAFF

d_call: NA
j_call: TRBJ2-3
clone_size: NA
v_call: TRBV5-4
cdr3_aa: CASSISGTDTQYF

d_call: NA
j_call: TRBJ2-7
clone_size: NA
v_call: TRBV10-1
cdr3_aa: CASSDAPSEIDEQYF

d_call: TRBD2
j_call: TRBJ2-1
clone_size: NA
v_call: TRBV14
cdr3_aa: CASSQDRSAGGLNEQFF

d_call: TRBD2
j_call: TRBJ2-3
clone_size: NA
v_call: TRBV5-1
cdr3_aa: CASSLRGLATDTQYF

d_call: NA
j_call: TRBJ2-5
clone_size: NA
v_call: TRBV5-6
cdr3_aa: CASSLGRGETQYF

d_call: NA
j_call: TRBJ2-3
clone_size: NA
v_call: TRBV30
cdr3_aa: CAWSVGSSDTQYF

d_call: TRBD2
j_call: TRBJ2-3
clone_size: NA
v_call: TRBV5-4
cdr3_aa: CASSLGGSGLTDTQYF

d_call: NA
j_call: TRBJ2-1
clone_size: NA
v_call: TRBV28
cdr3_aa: CASSSPRTVLGSYNEQFF

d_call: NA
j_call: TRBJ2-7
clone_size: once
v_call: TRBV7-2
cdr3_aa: CASRSAERMPYEQYF

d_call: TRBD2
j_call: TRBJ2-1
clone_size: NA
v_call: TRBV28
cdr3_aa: CASRDLAGVEYNEQFF

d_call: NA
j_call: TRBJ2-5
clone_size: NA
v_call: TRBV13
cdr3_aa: CASSARPGETQYF

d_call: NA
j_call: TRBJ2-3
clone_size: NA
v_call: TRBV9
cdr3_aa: CASSVRGAGTDTQYF

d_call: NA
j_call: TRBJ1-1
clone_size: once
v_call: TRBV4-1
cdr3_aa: CASSQDLGGMNTEAFF

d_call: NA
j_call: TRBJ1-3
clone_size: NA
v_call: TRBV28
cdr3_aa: CASSPSRLVSGNTIYF

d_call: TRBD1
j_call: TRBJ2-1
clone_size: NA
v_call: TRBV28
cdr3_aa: CASSGGQGHYNEQFF

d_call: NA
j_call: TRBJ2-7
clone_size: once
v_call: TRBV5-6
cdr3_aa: CASSFSELLAGQQYF

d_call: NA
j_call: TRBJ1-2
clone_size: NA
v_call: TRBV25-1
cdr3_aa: CASSEFREGNYGYTF

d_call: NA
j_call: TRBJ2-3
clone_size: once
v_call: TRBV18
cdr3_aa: CASSPLVETDTQYF

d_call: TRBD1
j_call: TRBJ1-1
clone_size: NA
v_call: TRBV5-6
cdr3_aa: CASSPGQAQAFF